The sequence of this T cell receptor beta chain was determined in a study of T cell responses to AZD1222 COVID-19 vaccine. The assay was immunoSEQ multiplex PCR, and TCRdb's table has in-frame clones only and misses some. Of about 110,000 clones in the sample, more than 75% are singletons; the top ten hold around 4%. In germline, CDR1 is SQVTM, CDR2 ANQGSEA. Trimming took 6 bases from V and 3 from J, leaving 12 bases between them. The CDR3 contains 13 residues. The V gene is TRBV29-1, the J gene TRBJ1-5; possibly TRBD1 for D (5 bases). The source material was peripheral blood, sampled 28 days after the second AZD1222 dose. The sequence came from an adult who received the AZD1222 COVID-19 vaccine. CDR3 protein: CSVLGGSNQPQHF. For the CDR3, the DNA is TGCAGCGTGTTGGGGGGATCCAATCAGCCCCAGCATTTT. Together with reference TRBV29-1 and TRBJ1-5, the CDR3 gives the full variable domain: SAVISQKPSRDICQRGTSLTIQCQVDSQVTMMFWYRQQPGQSLTLIATANQGSEATYESGFVIDKFPISRPNLTFSTLTVSNMSPEDSSIYLCSVLGGSNQPQHFGDGTRLSIL.